What follows describes a single T cell receptor beta chain. Its antigen is unknown. A single base separates this from a much larger clone, so it may be a read error. This sample is drawn from a study of post-analysis software for immune sequencing data. About the study: The disease courses spanned relapsing-remitting, secondary progressive and progressive-relapsing forms of multiple sclerosis.

The V end lost 5 bases, the J end lost 7 bases, and 14 bases lay between the germline ends. The germline V gene has CDR1 DFQATT and CDR2 SNEGSKA (reference sequence). This CDR3 has 12 residues. Study results and limitations: Multiple sclerosis patients showed significantly lower normalized Chao1 diversity than controls did. Controls showed lower frequencies than patients for five TRBV segments, and TRBV5-6, TRBV5-1 and TRBV20-1 were among these. Strong co-clustering by F measure was seen for same-batch samples.

The authors incorporated unique molecular identifiers into the TCR beta cDNA libraries. cDNA molecules numbering 450,000 to 650,000 came from around 0.96 to 9.9 million T cells. From the PCR reads, TCRdb called clonotypes with MiXCR, one entry per CDR3 protein. The sample records 750,000 to 950,000 distinct CDR3 sequences, about 45% being singletons. Sequencing was carried out using blood. The rearrangement uses TRBV20-1 and TRBJ1-2, with no clear D. The origin of this receptor is a girl aged 5 to 17 with multiple sclerosis. CDR3 nucleotide sequence: TGCAGTGCTCCGCGTGCAGAGCTTGGCTACACCTTC. Translated, it gives CSAPRAELGYTF.